This is a list of T cell receptor beta chains from one sample in a study of cytomegalovirus exposure and HLA in healthy donors. The data were produced by immunoSEQ multiplex PCR, yet TCRdb's version contains in-frame clones alone and is incomplete. The sample carries almost 200,000 clones, approximately 79% recorded once. Sequenced: PBMCs. The receptors stem from a woman aged 25 to 39 in good health and CMV-seropositive. The CDR3 runs from the conserved cysteine through the conserved F or W. The D gene is left open where the match is weak. Clone size is given for some rows only: seen once, a few or many times, or a class if the clone is expanded.

j_gene,d_gene,abundance,v_gene,CDR3aa,CDR3nt
TRBJ1-1,-,-,TRBV28,CASSEDMNTEAFF,TGTGCCAGTAGCGAAGACATGAACACTGAAGCTTTCTTT
TRBJ2-5,TRBD1,-,TRBV15,CATSSWDREETQYF,TGTGCCACCAGCAGCTGGGACAGGGAAGAGACCCAGTACTTC
TRBJ2-7,-,-,TRBV11-2,CASSYPEGSAYEQYF,TGTGCCAGCAGCTACCCCGAGGGCTCCGCCTACGAGCAGTACTTC
TRBJ1-4,-,-,TRBV5-1,CASSIQGQNEKLFF,TGCGCCAGCAGCATACAGGGTCAGAATGAAAAACTGTTTTTT
TRBJ2-4,TRBD1,-,TRBV6-5,CASSYSQGNIQYF,TGTGCCAGCAGTTACTCACAGGGGAACATTCAGTACTTC
TRBJ1-3,TRBD1,-,TRBV7-2,CASSPRDRAVNTIYF,TGTGCCAGCAGTCCCCGTGACAGGGCCGTAAACACCATATATTTT
TRBJ1-1,TRBD1,-,TRBV7-9,CASSQGQGIEAFF,TGTGCCAGCAGCCAAGGACAGGGGATTGAAGCTTTCTTT
TRBJ2-1,TRBD2,-,TRBV10-3,CAISFGLAGEGFYNEQFF,TGTGCCATCAGCTTTGGACTAGCGGGAGAGGGGTTCTACAATGAGCAGTTCTTC
TRBJ2-5,TRBD1,-,TRBV5-6,CASSRDRVPQETQYF,TGTGCCAGCAGCCGGGACAGGGTTCCCCAAGAGACCCAGTACTTC
TRBJ1-2,-,once,TRBV30,CAWSVRVDISNYGYTF,TGTGCCTGGAGTGTACGGGTGGACATATCAAACTATGGCTACACCTTC
TRBJ1-1,-,-,TRBV11-3,CASSFQSNTEAFF,TGTGCCAGCAGCTTTCAATCGAACACTGAAGCTTTCTTT
TRBJ2-1,TRBD1,-,TRBV10-3,CAISDGQGGYNEQFF,TGTGCCATCAGTGACGGACAGGGGGGATACAATGAGCAGTTCTTC
TRBJ1-2,-,-,TRBV6-1,CASTDSPEDGYTF,TGTGCCAGCACCGACAGCCCAGAGGATGGCTACACCTTC
TRBJ2-7,TRBD2,-,TRBV7-2,CASSPGLAAEVFYEQYF,TGTGCCAGCAGCCCGGGACTAGCGGCAGAGGTGTTTTACGAGCAGTACTTC
TRBJ2-3,TRBD2,-,TRBV6-1,CASSELASGGTDTQYF,TGTGCCAGCAGTGAACTCGCTAGCGGGGGGACAGATACGCAGTATTTT